These 16 T cell receptor beta chains were all obtained from the same sample, sequenced in a study of cytomegalovirus exposure and HLA in healthy donors. The PCR was carried out with 60 Vbeta primers and 13 Jbeta primers. Using immunoSEQ multiplex PCR, the repertoire was profiled, and TCRdb retains in-frame clones only, with some absent. Among tens of thousands of clones, 60% to 85% were seen once, and the ten largest hold around 4.8%. Input material: PBMCs. The source of these receptors is a middle-aged man in good health and CMV-seronegative.

The chain combines TRBV28 with TRBJ2-7, with a possible D match to TRBD2 (5 bases). Germline V CDR1 and CDR2: MDHEN, SYDVKM. The CDR3 is 13 amino acids. The germline V and J ends were trimmed by 5 bases and 6 bases, with 14 bases remaining between them. CDR3 protein: CASSLAARGEQYF. As DNA, the CDR3 is TGTGCCAGCAGTCTAGCCGCCCGGGGCGAGCAGTACTTC.

In this sample, this clone turned up a few times. The chain combines TRBV5-6 with TRBJ2-4; 10 bases agree with TRBD1. With 4 bases clipped from V and 7 bases from J, the junction kept 8 bases outside the gene matches. CDR3 length: 15 amino acids. Looked up from germline, CDR1 is SGHDT and CDR2 is YYEEEE. The CDR3 is CASSPSAGQGNIQYF. Written as DNA, the CDR3 is TGTGCCAGCAGCCCTAGTGCGGGACAGGGGAACATTCAGTACTTC.

This clone occurred a few times. The chain carries TRBV14 and TRBJ2-5; D call uncertain. V lost 0 bases and J lost 11, with 13 bases in between. The CDR3 runs 13 residues. The germline gives CDR1 SGHDN, CDR2 FVKESK. CDR3: CASSQDLKAAQYF. The CDR3 bases are TGTGCCAGCAGCCAAGATCTAAAGGCAGCGCAGTACTTC.

The genes are TRBV5-4 and TRBJ2-1; 10 positions match TRBD2. V lost 3 bases, J lost 3 bases, and 6 bases stayed unmatched. CDR1 and CDR2 (germline): SGHNT, YYREEE (reference sequence). The CDR3 runs to 16 residues. CDR3 nucleotides: TGTGCCAGCAGCTCTCGACTAGCGGGTTTCTACAATGAGCAGTTCTTC. This encodes CASSSRLAGFYNEQFF.

V usage is TRBV5-1 and J usage is TRBJ2-3, with TRBD2 as a possible D gene (5 bases). V was trimmed by 4 bases and J by 7 bases, leaving 19 bases between them. CDR1 and CDR2 from the germline V gene are SGHRS and YFSETQ. This CDR3 is built from 15 residues. CDR3: CASSPAGESGYTQYF. The CDR3 DNA is TGCGCCAGCAGCCCGGCTGGGGAGTCTGGATATACGCAGTATTTT. Looking up the rest from reference TRBV5-1 and TRBJ2-3 gives the full variable domain: KAGVTQTPRYLIKTRGQQVTLSCSPISGHRSVSWYQQTPGQGLQFLFEYFSETQRNKGNFPGRFSGRQFSNSRSEMNVSTLELGDSALYLCASSPAGESGYTQYFGPGTRLTVL.

The chain combines TRBV11-2 with TRBJ2-1; 7 bases match TRBD1. Germline V CDR1 and CDR2: SGHAT, FQNNGV. Trimming removed 8 bases from V and 4 bases from J; junction bases left unmatched: 8. This CDR3 contains 14 residues. In DNA form, the CDR3 reads TGTGCCAGCTCCAAGGGACAGAGATACAATGAGCAGTTCTTC. Its protein product is CASSKGQRYNEQFF. Drawing the rest from reference TRBV11-2 and TRBJ2-1, the complete variable domain is EAGVAQSPRYKIIEKRQSVAFWCNPISGHATLYWYQQILGQGPKLLIQFQNNGVVDDSQLPKDRFSAERLKGVDSTLKIQPAKLEDSAVYLCASSKGQRYNEQFFGPGTRLTVL.

The V gene is TRBV27, the J gene TRBJ2-3, with no clear D. Germline CDR1 is MNHEY and CDR2 is SMNVEV (reference sequence). V lost 3 bases and J lost 1, with 5 bases in between. There are 13 residues in the CDR3. As DNA, the CDR3 is TGTGCCAGCAGTTTCCGCGGCACAGATACGCAGTATTTT. Its translation is CASSFRGTDTQYF.

The V call is TRBV5-1, the J call TRBJ2-7; 7 bases align to TRBD1. V gave up 7 bases and J gave up 5 bases; unmatched junction bases: 9. The CDR3 runs to 13 residues. CDR1 and CDR2 from the germline V gene are SGHRS and YFSETQ. The CDR3 protein is CASAPTGKNEQYF. For the CDR3, the DNA is TGCGCCAGCGCCCCGACAGGGAAGAACGAGCAGTACTTC.

The genes are TRBV6-4 and TRBJ2-3, with TRBD2 matching 8 bases. The CDR3 extends over 16 amino acids. With 2 bases clipped from V and 1 base from J, the junction kept 5 bases outside the gene matches. Germline CDR1 is MRHNA and CDR2 is SNTAGT. DNA for the CDR3: TGTGCCAGCAGTGACGAGAGCGGGAGAGGCACAGATACGCAGTATTTT. Protein product: CASSDESGRGTDTQYF.

The genes are TRBV27 and TRBJ1-5; 12 nucleotides match TRBD1. After removal of 8 bases from V and 5 bases from J, the junction contained 16 bases not matched to a gene. This CDR3 comprises 18 residues. Per germline, CDR1 MNHEY and CDR2 SMNVEV (reference sequence). This CDR3 reads CASLLPGQGALGHQPQHF. DNA for the CDR3: TGTGCCAGCCTCCTCCCGGGACAGGGGGCGTTAGGGCATCAGCCCCAGCATTTT.

The chain is built from TRBV2 and TRBJ2-3; a weak D match, TRBD1 (6 bases). V gave up 4 bases and J gave up 10 bases, with 9 bases separating them. Germline loops: CDR1 SNHLY, CDR2 FYNNEI. The CDR3 is 11 amino acids. CDR3 region: CASSAWTAQYF. CDR3 coding DNA: TGTGCCAGCAGTGCATGGACAGCGCAGTATTTT.

The chain employs TRBV27 and TRBJ2-7, with TRBD1 matching 9 bases. The trim removed 8 bases at V and 6 bases at J, leaving 8 bases unmatched. This CDR3 has 13 amino acids. Per germline, CDR1 MNHEY and CDR2 SMNVEV (reference sequence). This chain's CDR3 is CASARDRVFEQYF. In DNA, the CDR3 is TGTGCCAGCGCCCGGGACAGGGTTTTCGAGCAGTACTTC.

As DNA, the CDR3 is TGTGCCATCAGTCGACTAGCGGGAGGCTCTGAGCAGTTCTTC. This codes for CAISRLAGGSEQFF. The chain links TRBV10-3 to TRBJ2-1; TRBD2 matches at 13 bases. Germline trimming cut 5 bases from V and 9 bases from J; bases unmatched to any gene: 4. The CDR3 is 14 amino acids. Germline lookup yields CDR1 ENHRY and CDR2 SYGVKD.

This sequence joins TRBV2 and TRBJ1-1; D unresolved. The germline V and J ends were trimmed by 1 base and 1 base, with 10 bases remaining between them. Germline loops: CDR1 SNHLY, CDR2 FYNNEI. The CDR3 extends over 15 amino acids. The CDR3 DNA reads as TGTGCCAGCAGTGAAGGACTCCACTGGAACACTGAAGCTTTCTTT. This codes for CASSEGLHWNTEAFF.

The chain recombines TRBV5-1 with TRBJ2-1; 9 bases are a match to TRBD1. The germline V gene encodes CDR1 SGHRS and CDR2 YFSETQ. V dropped 5 bases and J dropped 6; count of bases not matched to a gene: 9. The CDR3 is 15 amino acids. CDR3 amino acids: CASSYLGQGSNEQFF. The DNA for the CDR3 is TGCGCCAGCAGTTACCTTGGACAGGGGTCCAATGAGCAGTTCTTC.

This chain connects TRBV14 to TRBJ2-1; 9 bases map to TRBD2. CDR1 SGHDN and CDR2 FVKESK come from the germline V gene. CDR3 length: 16 amino acids. The V and J ends lost 5 bases and 3 bases, in that order; junction bases with no gene match: 8. This CDR3 is CASSLLVAGVYNEQFF. The CDR3 DNA sequence: TGTGCCAGCAGCTTGCTCGTAGCGGGAGTCTACAATGAGCAGTTCTTC. The whole variable domain, remainder taken from reference TRBV14 and TRBJ2-1, is EAGVTQFPSHSVIEKGQTVTLRCDPISGHDNLYWYRRVMGKEIKFLLHFVKESKQDESGMPNNRFLAERTGGTYSTLKVQPAELEDSGVYFCASSLLVAGVYNEQFFGPGTRLTVL.